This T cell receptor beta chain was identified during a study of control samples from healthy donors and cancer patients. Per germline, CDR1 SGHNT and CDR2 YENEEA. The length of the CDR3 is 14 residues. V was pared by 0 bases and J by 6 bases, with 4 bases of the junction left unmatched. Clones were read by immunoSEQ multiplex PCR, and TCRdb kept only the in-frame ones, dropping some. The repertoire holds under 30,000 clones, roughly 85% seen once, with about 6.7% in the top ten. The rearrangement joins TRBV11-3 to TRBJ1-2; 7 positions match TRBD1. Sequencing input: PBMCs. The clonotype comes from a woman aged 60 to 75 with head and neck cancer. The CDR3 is CASSLDTGDHGYTF. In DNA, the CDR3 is TGTGCCAGCAGCTTAGACACAGGGGACCATGGCTACACCTTC. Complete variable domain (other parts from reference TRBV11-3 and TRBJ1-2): EAGVVQSPRYKIIEKKQPVAFWCNPISGHNTLYWYLQNLGQGPELLIRYENEEAVDDSQLPKDRFSAERLKGVDSTLKIQPAELGDSAVYLCASSLDTGDHGYTFGSGTRLTVV.